These 2 T cell receptor beta chains were all obtained from the same sample, sequenced in a study of blood T cell repertoires in COVID-19. Produced via immunoSEQ multiplex PCR; TCRdb's table is partial and in-frame only. The sample records 62,000 or so clones, 80% to 90% being singletons. Sample: peripheral blood. These receptor sequences come from a man between 50 and 59 years old with acute or convalescent COVID-19.

The chain uses TRBV20-1 and TRBJ2-1; weak D call: TRBD2 (6 bases). In germline, CDR1 is DFQATT, CDR2 SNEGSKA (reference sequence). V was trimmed by 3 bases and J by 0 bases, leaving 9 bases between them. This CDR3 is 14 amino acids long. The CDR3, as DNA: TGCAGTGCTAGTCCCGGGAGCTCCTACAATGAGCAGTTCTTC. Translated, it gives CSASPGSSYNEQFF.

The rearrangement links TRBV29-1 to TRBJ2-3; 7 nucleotides align to TRBD2. V shed 4 bases and J 5 bases; nucleotides not matched to a gene: 15. The CDR3 covers 16 residues. Per the germline V gene, CDR1 is SQVTM and CDR2 is ANQGSEA. In nucleotides, the CDR3 is TGCAGCGTTGGACACCCGGGAGGAGCGATGGGAGATACGCAGTATTTT. Translation: CSVGHPGGAMGDTQYF.